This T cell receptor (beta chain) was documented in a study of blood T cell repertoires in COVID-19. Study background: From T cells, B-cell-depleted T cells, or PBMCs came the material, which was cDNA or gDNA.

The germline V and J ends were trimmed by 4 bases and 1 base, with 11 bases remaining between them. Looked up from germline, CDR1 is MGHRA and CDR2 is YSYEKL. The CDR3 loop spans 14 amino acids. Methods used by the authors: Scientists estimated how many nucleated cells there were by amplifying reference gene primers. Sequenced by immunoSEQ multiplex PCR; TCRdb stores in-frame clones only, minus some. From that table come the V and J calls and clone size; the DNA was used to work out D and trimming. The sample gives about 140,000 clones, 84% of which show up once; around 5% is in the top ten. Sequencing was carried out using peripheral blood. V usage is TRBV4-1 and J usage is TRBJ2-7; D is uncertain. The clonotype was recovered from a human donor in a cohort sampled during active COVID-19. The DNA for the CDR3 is TGCGCCAGCAGCCTCCATCTAGGATCCTACGAGCAGTACGTC. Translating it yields CASSLHLGSYEQYV.